What follows are 21 T cell receptor beta chains derived from one specimen sequenced in a study of cytomegalovirus exposure and HLA in healthy donors. Primers: 60 Vbeta forward and 13 Jbeta reverse. TCRdb keeps only in-frame clones here, not all; method: immunoSEQ multiplex PCR. The sample shows 180,000 or so clones, approximately 85% of them seen only once. The sample consisted of PBMCs. The receptors here all came from a man aged 18 to 30 in good health and CMV-seropositive.

In this sample, this clone turned up once. The CDR3 DNA follows: TGCAGCTCTGGGGCCAGTGAGACCCAGTACTTC. It translates to CSSGASETQYF. The genes are TRBV29-1 and TRBJ2-5; maybe TRBD1 (5 bases). Trimming removed 8 bases from V and 5 bases from J, with 12 bases in between. This CDR3 has 11 residues. In germline, CDR1 is SQVTM, CDR2 ANQGSEA.

The chain has TRBV11-2 and TRBJ2-7; D ambiguous. The CDR3 loop spans 13 amino acids. CDR1 is SGHAT and CDR2 is FQNNGV in the germline V gene. V lost 2 bases and J lost 1, with 6 bases in between. The CDR3 sequence: CASSLWRSYEQYF. In DNA form, the CDR3 reads TGTGCCAGCAGCTTATGGCGGTCCTACGAGCAGTACTTC. Using reference TRBV11-2 and TRBJ2-7 for the parts outside the CDR3, the full variable domain is EAGVAQSPRYKIIEKRQSVAFWCNPISGHATLYWYQQILGQGPKLLIQFQNNGVVDDSQLPKDRFSAERLKGVDSTLKIQPAKLEDSAVYLCASSLWRSYEQYFGPGTRLTVT.

The chain combines TRBV19 with TRBJ1-2; the match to TRBD1 covers 9 bases. Germline lookup yields CDR1 LNHDA and CDR2 SQIVND (reference sequence). The CDR3 is 14 residues long. Trimming at V came to 6 bases and at J to 6 bases, leaving 8 bases not matched to a gene. Here the CDR3 DNA reads TGTGCCAGTAGACGGACAGGGGAATGGGATGGCTACACCTTC. Protein sequence: CASRRTGEWDGYTF.

The chain links TRBV5-5 to TRBJ1-2, with D possibly being TRBD1 (5 bases). CDR1 is SGHKS and CDR2 is YYEKEE in the germline V gene (reference sequence). The CDR3 runs 12 residues. Trimming removed 10 bases at V and 8 bases at J, with 18 bases between. CDR3 sequence (DNA): TGTGCCGTCCTACCGGGGGGAGGGGGCTACACCTTC. Protein: CAVLPGGGGYTF.

The chain uses TRBV28 and TRBJ2-1, with D perhaps TRBD1 (6 bases). V lost 5 bases, J lost 5 bases, and 10 bases lay in between. Germline CDR1 is MDHEN and CDR2 is SYDVKM. The CDR3 has 13 residues. The CDR3: CASSLRTDNEQFF. The CDR3 DNA is TGTGCCAGCAGTCTACGGACAGACAATGAGCAGTTCTTC. Full variable domain (missing parts from reference TRBV28 and TRBJ2-1): DVKVTQSSRYLVKRTGEKVFLECVQDMDHENMFWYRQDPGLGLRLIYFSYDVKMKEKGDIPEGYSVSREKKERFSLILESASTNQTSMYLCASSLRTDNEQFFGPGTRLTVL.

This chain uses TRBV4-1 with TRBJ2-3; D gene uncertain. CDR3 length: 15 amino acids. The germline gives CDR1 MGHRA, CDR2 YSYEKL. The V and J ends lost 4 bases and 0 bases respectively, with 11 bases between them. CDR3 coding DNA: TGCGCCAGCAGCCCGCGGAAGACTAGCACAGATACGCAGTATTTT. As protein: CASSPRKTSTDTQYF.

The chain couples TRBV10-3 to TRBJ2-5, with D possibly being TRBD1 (6 bases). This CDR3 is 14 amino acids long. Germline assignment: CDR1 ENHRY and CDR2 SYGVKD. Deletions cut 11 bases from V and 0 bases from J, with 16 bases between. This chain's CDR3 is CAAKTRQDQETQYF. CDR3 sequence (DNA): TGTGCCGCCAAGACCCGACAGGACCAAGAGACCCAGTACTTC.

The table lists this clone with a few counts. The chain employs TRBV6-1 and TRBJ1-5; 7 bases align to TRBD1. Looked up from germline, CDR1 is MNHNS and CDR2 is SASEGT. CDR3 size: 13 residues. The V and J ends lost 5 bases and 6 bases, in that order; junction bases with no gene match: 4. The CDR3 reads CASSSGGGQPQHF. CDR3 DNA: TGTGCCAGCAGTTCAGGGGGAGGTCAGCCCCAGCATTTT.

J is TRBJ2-1 and V is TRBV6-4; a possible D gene is TRBD1 (6 bases). V was clipped by 4 bases and J by 4 bases, with 11 bases between them. The germline V gene encodes CDR1 MRHNA and CDR2 SNTAGT. The CDR3 has 14 amino acids. The CDR3 DNA reads TGTGCCAGCAGTGTCAGGGGTGGGTACAATGAGCAGTTCTTC. The encoded protein is CASSVRGGYNEQFF.

This clone appeared a few times. The chain is built from TRBV14 and TRBJ2-2, with 11 bases fitting TRBD1. The CDR3 runs to 15 residues. Trimming removed 4 bases from V and 7 bases from J; junction bases left unmatched: 5. Germline loops: CDR1 SGHDN, CDR2 FVKESK. CDR3 sequence: CASSPDRGQGGELFF. Written as DNA, the CDR3 is TGTGCCAGCAGCCCGGACAGGGGGCAGGGCGGGGAGCTGTTTTTT.

This chain uses TRBV29-1 with TRBJ1-1; the D gene is possibly TRBD1 (5 bases). The CDR3 contains 14 residues. The germline V gene encodes CDR1 SQVTM and CDR2 ANQGSEA. V lost 6 bases, J lost 3 bases, and 17 bases lay in between. CDR3 protein: CSVGGGLGDTEAFF. CDR3 bases: TGCAGCGTCGGGGGGGGACTAGGGGACACTGAAGCTTTCTTT.

The genes are TRBV5-4 and TRBJ1-3, with a possible D match to TRBD1 (5 bases). The CDR3 extends over 16 amino acids. CDR1 and CDR2 (germline): SGHNT, YYREEE (reference sequence). Trimming shortened V by 4 bases and J by 0 bases, and 14 bases separated the two germline ends. This chain's CDR3 is CASSARTGLSGNTIYF. In nucleotides, the CDR3 is TGTGCCAGCAGCGCCCGGACGGGACTCTCTGGAAACACCATATATTTT.

The chain carries TRBV19 and TRBJ1-1, with TRBD1 matching 11 bases. The germline gives CDR1 LNHDA, CDR2 SQIVND (reference sequence). This CDR3 has 12 residues. V dropped 8 bases and J dropped 10; count of bases not matched to a gene: 6. The CDR3 loop is CASGDRGRLAFF. The CDR3 DNA is TGTGCCAGTGGGGACAGGGGGAGATTAGCTTTCTTT.

The chain recombines TRBV27 with TRBJ1-2; no firm D call. Germline V gene data show CDR1 as MNHEY and CDR2 as SMNVEV (reference sequence). V was clipped by 2 bases and J by 7 bases, with 11 bases between them. This CDR3 region has 13 residues. The CDR3 loop is CASSLLTGGGYTF. The CDR3 DNA sequence: TGTGCCAGCAGTTTACTAACCGGTGGTGGCTACACCTTC.

V is TRBV9 and J is TRBJ2-3; 11 bases are shared with TRBD2. J lost 7 bases, V lost 0 bases, and 7 bases had no gene match. Germline lookup yields CDR1 SGDLS and CDR2 YYNGEE. This CDR3 region has 16 residues. CDR3 amino acids: CASSVGLAGGIYTQYF. CDR3 DNA: TGTGCCAGCAGCGTAGGGCTAGCGGGGGGAATCTATACGCAGTATTTT.

The gene calls are TRBV10-3 and TRBJ2-7; TRBD1 might be the D (5 bases). CDR1 is ENHRY, CDR2 SYGVKD, per germline. This CDR3 has 16 residues. V lost 0 bases, J lost 5 bases, and 17 bases lay in between. CDR3 region: CAISESGTGFRHEQYF. The CDR3 coding sequence is TGTGCCATCAGTGAGTCCGGCACAGGCTTCCGACACGAGCAGTACTTC.

J is TRBJ2-5 and V is TRBV15, with 7 bases lining up with TRBD2. The CDR3 runs 16 residues. From germline, CDR1 is LNHNV and CDR2 YYDKDF (reference sequence). V gave up 3 bases and J gave up 2 bases; unmatched junction bases: 9. CDR3 loop: CATSRRTSIGQETQYF. The DNA for the CDR3 is TGTGCCACCAGCAGGAGGACTAGTATTGGGCAAGAGACCCAGTACTTC.

The gene calls are TRBV29-1 and TRBJ1-2; weak D call: TRBD1 (5 bases). Trimming took off 7 bases at V and 4 bases at J, with 10 bases between the two ends. The CDR3 has 11 residues. From germline, CDR1 is SQVTM and CDR2 ANQGSEA. The CDR3 region is CSAGHLYGYTF. For the CDR3, the DNA is TGCAGCGCCGGACATCTCTATGGCTACACCTTC. Drawing the rest from reference TRBV29-1 and TRBJ1-2, the complete variable domain is SAVISQKPSRDICQRGTSLTIQCQVDSQVTMMFWYRQQPGQSLTLIATANQGSEATYESGFVIDKFPISRPNLTFSTLTVSNMSPEDSSIYLCSAGHLYGYTFGSGTRLTVV.

The genes are TRBV9 and TRBJ2-5; 15 positions match TRBD2. The CDR3 runs to 18 residues. V dropped 3 bases and J dropped 1; count of bases not matched to a gene: 7. Germline V lookup: CDR1 SGDLS, CDR2 YYNGEE. CDR3 loop: CASSASGTSGGTQETQYF. The CDR3 DNA reads as TGTGCCAGCAGCGCCTCTGGGACTAGCGGGGGGACCCAAGAGACCCAGTACTTC.

This clone came up once. The V call is TRBV6-5, the J call TRBJ1-5, with D possibly being TRBD1 (6 bases). CDR3 length: 14 amino acids. V gave up 2 bases and J gave up 5 bases, with 10 bases separating them. In germline, CDR1 is MNHEY, CDR2 SVGAGI. The CDR3 coding sequence is TGTGCCAGCAGTTACGGGGGCAGCCATCAGCCCCAGCATTTT. This sequence encodes CASSYGGSHQPQHF.

This clone showed up just a few times. The V gene is TRBV4-1, the J gene TRBJ1-1; the match to TRBD1 covers 7 bases. CDR1 is MGHRA, CDR2 YSYEKL, per germline. This CDR3 is built from 19 residues. V was clipped by 3 bases and J by 3 bases; unmatched bases: 19. CDR3 in DNA: TGCGCCAGCAGCCACCGCCTGACAGGGACAATAAATTCTTACACTGAAGCTTTCTTT. The encoded protein is CASSHRLTGTINSYTEAFF.